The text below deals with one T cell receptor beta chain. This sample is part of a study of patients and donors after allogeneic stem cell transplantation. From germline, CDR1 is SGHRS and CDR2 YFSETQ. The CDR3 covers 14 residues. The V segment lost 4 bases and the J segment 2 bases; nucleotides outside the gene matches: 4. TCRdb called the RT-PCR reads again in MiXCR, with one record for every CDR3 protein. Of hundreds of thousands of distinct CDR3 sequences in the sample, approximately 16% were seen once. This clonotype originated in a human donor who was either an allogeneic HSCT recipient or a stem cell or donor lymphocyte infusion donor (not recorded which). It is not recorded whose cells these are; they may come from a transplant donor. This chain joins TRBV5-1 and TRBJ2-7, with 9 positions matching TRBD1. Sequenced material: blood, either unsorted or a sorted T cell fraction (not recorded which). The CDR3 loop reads CASSPDRGAYEQYF. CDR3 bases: TGCGCCAGCAGCCCTGACAGGGGGGCCTACGAGCAGTACTTC.